Listed here are 7 T cell receptor beta chains from one sample, sequenced in a study of cytomegalovirus exposure and HLA in healthy donors (dated by TCRdb to the late 2010s). Library creation used the immunoSEQ multiplex PCR assay. For the multiplex PCR, a mixture combining 60 forward primers for TCR Vbeta segments and 13 reverse primers for TCR Jbeta segments was used. The table was pulled from immuneACCESS by TCRdb, which kept in-frame rearrangements only. Such tables lose some clones; where checked, under half of the loss comes from unresolved V genes, and the rest has no known cause. Present in this sample are some 100,000 clones, roughly 82% of which were seen just once. The ten largest clonotypes hold 0.9% to 1.5% of the sample. Source material: PBMCs. These receptors all come from a woman in her late teens or twenties in good health and CMV-seronegative.

The chain couples TRBV25-1 to TRBJ2-3, with 9 bases that match TRBD2. V lost 2 bases, J lost 0 bases, and 0 bases stayed unmatched. There are 15 residues in the CDR3. Germline V gene lookup returns CDR1 MGHDK and CDR2 SYGVNS. CDR3 protein: CASSELAGSTDTQYF. Here the CDR3 DNA reads TGTGCCAGCAGTGAACTAGCGGGAAGCACAGATACGCAGTATTTT. The complete variable domain, with remaining parts taken from reference TRBV25-1 and TRBJ2-3, reads EADIYQTPRYLVIGTGKKITLECSQTMGHDKMYWYQQDPGMELHLIHYSYGVNSTEKGDLSSESTVSRIRTEHFPLTLESARPSHTSQYLCASSELAGSTDTQYFGPGTRLTVL.

The chain uses TRBV15 and TRBJ1-5; D remains ambiguous. Trimming removed 0 bases at V and 5 bases at J, with 5 bases between. Germline CDR1 reads LNHNV; CDR2 reads YYDKDF (reference sequence). The CDR3 has 13 amino acids. Written as DNA, the CDR3 is TGTGCCACCAGCAGAGATCGTGATCAGCCCCAGCATTTT. Translating gives CATSRDRDQPQHF.

This chain uses TRBV6-5 with TRBJ2-1; tentatively, D is TRBD1 (6 bases). Looked up from germline, CDR1 is MNHEY and CDR2 is SVGAGI. The V end lost 3 bases, the J end lost 8 bases, and 11 bases lay between the germline ends. This CDR3 region has 13 residues. The chain's CDR3 is CASSYTQGYEQFF. CDR3 DNA: TGTGCCAGCAGTTATACACAGGGTTATGAGCAGTTCTTC.

The rearrangement links TRBV9 to TRBJ2-3, with 10 bases identical to TRBD2. Germline V lookup: CDR1 SGDLS, CDR2 YYNGEE. The CDR3 totals 13 residues. V gave up 6 bases and J gave up 4 bases; unmatched junction bases: 2. CDR3 region: CASKREGADTQYF. The CDR3 DNA reads as TGTGCCAGCAAGCGGGAGGGCGCAGATACGCAGTATTTT.

The chain employs TRBV6-5 and TRBJ2-3; unclear D gene. The CDR3 has 14 residues. Germline V gene sequence: CDR1 MNHEY, CDR2 SVGAGI. V gave up 0 bases and J gave up 5 bases, with 9 bases separating them. DNA for the CDR3: TGTGCCAGCAGTTACTCGATGCGTGGAGATACGCAGTATTTT. Translation: CASSYSMRGDTQYF.

The chain combines TRBV6-1 with TRBJ2-7; TRBD1 matches 9 bases. V trimming: 6 bases; J trimming: 2 bases; junction bases outside the gene matches: 5. Looked up from germline, CDR1 is MNHNS and CDR2 is SASEGT. This CDR3 region has 14 residues. Written as DNA, the CDR3 is TGTGCCAGCAGGACAGGGGGACCGGCCTACGAGCAGTACTTC. Translating gives CASRTGGPAYEQYF.

The CDR3 protein is CAWRTVTQRAFF. CDR3 nucleotides: TGTGCCTGGAGGACAGTAACCCAACGGGCTTTCTTT. The rearrangement joins TRBV30 to TRBJ1-1; the D gene is possibly TRBD1 (5 bases). CDR3 length equals 12 residues. Germline V gives CDR1 GTSNPN, CDR2 SVGIG (reference sequence). V shed 3 bases and J shed 11 bases, with 16 bases lying between them. The full variable domain, completed using reference TRBV30 and TRBJ1-1, is SQTIHQWPATLVQPVGSPLSLECTVEGTSNPNLYWYRQAAGRGLQLLFYSVGIGQISSEVPQNLSASRPQDRQFILSSKKLLLSDSGFYLCAWRTVTQRAFFGQGTRLTVV.